This T cell receptor beta chain is drawn from a study of blood T cell repertoires in COVID-19 (dated by TCRdb to the early 2020s). Background on the whole study: Samples covering the acute and convalescent phases of COVID-19 were provided by collaborators in the United States, Italy and Spain. The prospective study material was composed of cDNA or gDNA derived from T cells, B-cell-depleted T cells, or PBMCs. Subjects who had been exposed to COVID-19, were actively infected with it, or had recovered from it provided the deeply sampled blood TCRbeta repertoires that made up the dataset. The repertoires were made available in a free public database intended to serve as a resource for research on the immune response to SARS-CoV-2. The samples were drawn from the first 160 participants of the ongoing ImmuneRACE study and from roughly 1,300 subjects provided by 6 global collaborators. Sample metadata almost always included a de-identified subject ID, COVID-19 status, age in years and sex. HLA class I and class II types, where available, came from metadata supplied by the sample provider rather than from assay-based typing. Paper-wide results and their limitations: The quantity of clinical and demographic metadata differed by source and by participant and was supplied without curation.

Unmatched junction bases come to 4, with V trimmed by 6 bases and J by 3 bases. The germline V gene (reference sequence) yields MNHEY for CDR1 and SMNVEV for CDR2. From its cysteine to its phenylalanine, the CDR3 spans 15 amino acids. Only the CDR3 part of the read is kept: 45 bases, read in frame from the first base. TCRbeta CDR3 regions were amplified from genomic DNA by means of the immunoSEQ Assay, a bias-controlled multiplex PCR. In the original analysis: The number of nucleated cells in each sample was estimated from the amplification of reference gene primers within the assay. Sequence reads were collapsed and filtered to measure the absolute abundance of every unique TCRbeta CDR3 rearrangement. For each sample, productive Simpson clonality was calculated as the square root of Simpson's diversity index across productive rearrangements. In TCRdb, the immuneACCESS table is reduced to in-frame sequences with V and J assigned. These tables do not hold every clone; where another copy was compared, an unresolved V gene accounts for under half, and the others remain unexplained. V, J and clone size derive from that table, while D and trimming were established from the DNA sequence. Recorded for this sample are about 210,000 clones; 82% of them occurred a single time. Together, the top ten hold about 5% of the sample.

One collaborating source in Seattle enrolled patients while the patients were actively infected and followed the patients over time throughout the course of disease. The collaborating institutions used their own protocols to collect whole blood in K2EDTA tubes. For TCRbeta analysis, collaborator samples were shipped as frozen whole blood, as isolated PBMCs, or as DNA extracted from either sample type. Regarding this clone: There is no known antigen for this receptor. Qualities for individual bases were not recorded, and no much larger clone is one base off.

Input material: peripheral blood. This receptor chain uses TRBV27 and TRBJ2-1; 11 junctional bases match TRBD2. This sequence was found in a woman in her sixties or seventies with COVID-19, enrolled during active disease. The CDR3 in this case is CASRPLAGVYNEQFF. The nucleotide sequence is given as TGTGCCAGCAGGCCACTAGCGGGAGTCTACAATGAGCAGTTCTTC.